The 14 T cell receptor beta chains below were found in one sample sequenced in a study of blood T cell repertoires in COVID-19 (TCRdb year 2020). The library was made by the immunoSEQ multiplex PCR assay. This is the immuneACCESS table as TCRdb keeps it, with only in-frame sequences that have V and J called. A part of the clones is gone; compared with another copy, unresolved V genes explain less than half, and the rest is unexplained. The sample table contains 78,000 or so clones; only one count was recorded for 82% of them. Approximately 12% of the sample is held by the ten biggest clonotypes. The sequenced sample consisted of peripheral blood. Receptors originate from a man older than 75 with acute or convalescent COVID-19.

V gene TRBV11-2 combines with J gene TRBJ2-5, with TRBD1 matching over 7 bases. The CDR3 sequence is 16 residues long. The germline V gene encodes CDR1 SGHAT and CDR2 FQNNGV. After removal of 1 base from V and 5 bases from J, the junction contained 10 bases not matched to a gene. The DNA for the CDR3 is TGTGCCAGCAGCTTAGGGGGCTGGACAGGTCGGGAGACCCAGTACTTC. Translation: CASSLGGWTGRETQYF. Full variable domain (missing parts from reference TRBV11-2 and TRBJ2-5): EAGVAQSPRYKIIEKRQSVAFWCNPISGHATLYWYQQILGQGPKLLIQFQNNGVVDDSQLPKDRFSAERLKGVDSTLKIQPAKLEDSAVYLCASSLGGWTGRETQYFGPGTRLLVL.

This clone was counted a single time. The V and J genes are TRBV10-1 and TRBJ2-1, with 10 bases matching TRBD2. Germline V gives CDR1 WNHNN, CDR2 SYGVQD (reference sequence). V was pared by 0 bases and J by 7 bases, with 9 bases of the junction left unmatched. The CDR3 runs 17 residues. CDR3 sequence: CASSESPTAGGPNEQFF. The CDR3 DNA sequence: TGCGCCAGCAGTGAGTCCCCAACAGCGGGGGGGCCTAATGAGCAGTTCTTC.

As for this clone: This could be a read error, since a much larger clone is one nucleotide away. Other nucleotide sequences in the sample specify the same CDR3. The chain links TRBV6-1 to TRBJ1-2; 7 bases match TRBD1. CDR3 length: 16 amino acids. Germline assignment: CDR1 MNHNS and CDR2 SASEGT. CDR3 loop: CASSEAIDRVGYGYTF. The CDR3, as DNA: TGTGCCAGCAGTGAAGCTATAGACAGGGTCGGCTATGGCTACACCTTT.

V usage is TRBV2 and J usage is TRBJ1-4, with D uncertain. The CDR3 runs to 14 residues. Trimming took off 3 bases at V and 8 bases at J, with 13 bases between the two ends. CDR1 is SNHLY, CDR2 FYNNEI, per germline. The CDR3 nucleotides read TGTGCCAGCAGTGAGAGGGCTCGAGGGGAAAAACTGTTTTTT. Protein product: CASSERARGEKLFF.

This clone occurred a few times. The rearrangement uses TRBV18 and TRBJ2-2, with TRBD2 matching 11 bases. Germline V lookup: CDR1 KGHSH, CDR2 LQKENI. With 4 bases clipped from V and 4 bases from J, the junction kept 8 bases outside the gene matches. The CDR3 length is 17 residues. CDR3 region: CASSRLTGTSGTGELFF. The CDR3 DNA reads as TGTGCCAGCTCACGCCTCACCGGGACTAGCGGCACCGGGGAGCTGTTTTTT.

The rearrangement uses TRBV12-3 or TRBV12-4 and TRBJ1-1, with D perhaps matching TRBD1 (6 bases). CDR3 size: 12 residues. Trimming shortened V by 1 base and J by 8 bases, and 8 bases separated the two germline ends. This CDR3 is CASSLDRAEAFF. CDR3 in DNA: TGTGCCAGCAGTTTAGACAGGGCCGAAGCTTTCTTT.

This sequence joins TRBV5-1 and TRBJ2-5; TRBD2 matches 12 bases. Germline CDR1 is SGHRS and CDR2 is YFSETQ. V lost 2 bases, J lost 1 base, and 3 bases stayed unmatched. This CDR3 contains 16 residues. The CDR3 sequence is CASSLLAGGSQETQYF. In nucleotides, the CDR3 is TGCGCCAGCAGCTTACTAGCGGGGGGAAGCCAAGAGACCCAGTACTTC. Full variable domain (rest looked up from reference TRBV5-1 and TRBJ2-5): KAGVTQTPRYLIKTRGQQVTLSCSPISGHRSVSWYQQTPGQGLQFLFEYFSETQRNKGNFPGRFSGRQFSNSRSEMNVSTLELGDSALYLCASSLLAGGSQETQYFGPGTRLLVL.

V and J are TRBV5-4 and TRBJ2-2; 8 bases are a match to TRBD1. The junction had 5 bases not matched to a gene; V was cut back by 0 bases and J by 4 bases. Looked up from germline, CDR1 is SGHNT and CDR2 is YYREEE (reference sequence). CDR3 length: 16 amino acids. This chain's CDR3 is CASSLEAGGVTGELFF. CDR3 sequence (DNA): TGTGCCAGCAGCTTGGAGGCAGGGGGCGTCACCGGGGAGCTGTTTTTT.

The chain joins TRBV4-1 to TRBJ2-2, with 9 bases aligning to TRBD2. The CDR3 consists of 15 residues. The germline gives CDR1 MGHRA, CDR2 YSYEKL. V trimming: 2 bases; J trimming: 5 bases; junction bases outside the gene matches: 3. This CDR3 reads CASSQSSGGTGELFF. The CDR3 DNA follows: TGCGCCAGCAGCCAAAGTAGCGGGGGTACCGGGGAGCTGTTTTTT.

The V call is TRBV7-9, the J call TRBJ1-1; 8 positions agree with TRBD1. Germline CDR1 and CDR2: SEHNR and FQNEAQ (reference sequence). CDR3 size: 15 residues. After removal of 1 base from V and 4 bases from J, the junction contained 5 bases not matched to a gene. The CDR3 loop reads CASSLGTGGSTEAFF. In nucleotides, the CDR3 is TGTGCCAGCAGCTTAGGAACAGGGGGAAGCACTGAAGCTTTCTTT.

The chain joins TRBV19 to TRBJ2-1, with 9 bases matching TRBD1. Germline values: CDR1 LNHDA, CDR2 SQIVND (reference sequence). The V segment lost 5 bases and the J segment 2 bases; nucleotides outside the gene matches: 4. The CDR3 loop spans 15 amino acids. Here the CDR3 reads CASSPGTGPYNEQFF. CDR3 DNA sequence: TGTGCCAGTAGTCCGGGGACAGGGCCCTACAATGAGCAGTTCTTC.

The chain uses TRBV5-1 and TRBJ2-7; TRBD1 agrees at 7 bases. V lost 0 bases to trimming and J lost 3 bases; unmatched junction nucleotides: 6. Germline loops: CDR1 SGHRS, CDR2 YFSETQ. CDR3 length: 15 residues. CDR3 coding DNA: TGCGCCAGCAGCTTGGAGCAGGGGGAATTCTACGAGCAGTACTTC. Translating it yields CASSLEQGEFYEQYF.

The genes are TRBV10-1 and TRBJ2-3; D is unresolved. CDR1 is WNHNN, CDR2 SYGVQD, per germline (reference sequence). There are 13 residues in the CDR3. Trimming took off 2 bases at V and 6 bases at J, with 9 bases between the two ends. CDR3 region: CASSEGQFDTQYF. The CDR3 region has the DNA TGCGCCAGCAGTGAGGGGCAGTTTGATACGCAGTATTTT.

The rearrangement uses TRBV2 and TRBJ2-7; D is undetermined. The CDR3 is 13 residues long. V was cut by 7 bases and J by 5 bases, with 15 bases left in between. Germline lookup yields CDR1 SNHLY and CDR2 FYNNEI. This CDR3 reads CASIEAVADEQYF. The CDR3 region has the DNA TGTGCCAGCATAGAGGCGGTCGCCGACGAGCAGTACTTC.